The 10 T cell receptor beta chains below come from one sample, sequenced in a study of cytomegalovirus exposure and HLA in healthy donors. PCR involved 60 Vbeta and 13 Jbeta primers. Assay: immunoSEQ multiplex PCR; the TCRdb copy retains only in-frame clones and omits some. The sample has roughly 180,000 clones, about three quarters seen once. Sequenced material: PBMCs. All receptors derive from a female donor in good health and CMV-seronegative.

This chain links TRBV4-3 with TRBJ2-2; 8 bases fit TRBD1. V gave up 4 bases and J gave up 4 bases; unmatched junction bases: 11. The CDR3 runs to 17 residues. Germline CDR1 LGHNA, CDR2 YSLEER. CDR3 coding DNA: TGCGCCAGCAGCCGCCGGGACAGGAGGAGAGGCACCGGGGAGCTGTTTTTT. This translates into CASSRRDRRRGTGELFF.

The chain uses TRBV18 and TRBJ1-1; the D is unclear. The CDR3 runs to 15 residues. V was trimmed by 3 bases and J by 1 base, leaving 12 bases between them. Germline-derived CDR1 and CDR2 are KGHSH and LQKENI. CDR3 loop: CASSPRMRENTEAFF. In DNA, the CDR3 is TGTGCCAGCTCACCTCGAATGCGGGAGAACACTGAAGCTTTCTTT.

The CDR3 spells CASSQDRQSGNTIYF. The CDR3 bases are TGCGCCAGCAGCCAAGATCGACAGTCTGGAAACACCATATATTTT. The chain links TRBV4-3 to TRBJ1-3, with TRBD1 as a possible D gene (5 bases). Germline lookup yields CDR1 LGHNA and CDR2 YSLEER. CDR3 length: 15 residues. V gave up 0 bases and J gave up 1 base, with 7 bases separating them.

J is TRBJ2-3 and V is TRBV27, with a tentative D call TRBD1 (5 bases). This CDR3 contains 15 residues. The V end was cut by 6 bases, the J end by 0 bases, with 13 bases between. The V gene's germline CDR1 is MNHEY and CDR2 SMNVEV (reference sequence). CDR3 in amino acids: CASRVRTQSTDTQYF. CDR3 nucleotides: TGTGCCAGCAGAGTAAGGACACAGAGCACAGATACGCAGTATTTT.

J is TRBJ2-3 and V is TRBV12-5, with a weak D call TRBD2 (5 bases). Trimming cost V 1 base and J 2 bases, with 10 bases left between them. Germline assignment: CDR1 LGHNT and CDR2 FRNRAP. This CDR3 has 15 residues. The CDR3 loop is CASGLGRVPTDTQYF. DNA of the CDR3: TGTGCTAGTGGTTTGGGGCGGGTACCCACAGATACGCAGTATTTT.

The J gene is TRBJ2-3, the V gene TRBV6-4; D is perhaps TRBD1 (5 bases). Per germline, CDR1 MRHNA and CDR2 SNTAGT. V shed 0 bases and J shed 5 bases, with 12 bases lying between them. CDR3 length: 15 amino acids. The CDR3 here is CASSDSHQGQDTQYF. DNA of the CDR3: TGTGCCAGCAGTGACTCGCATCAGGGTCAAGATACGCAGTATTTT.

This clone has more than one count but fewer than ten. This sequence joins TRBV11-2 and TRBJ2-3; 8 bases align to TRBD2. The V segment lost 4 bases and the J segment 5 bases; nucleotides outside the gene matches: 11. The CDR3 loop spans 16 amino acids. The V gene's germline CDR1 is SGHAT and CDR2 FQNNGV. CDR3 loop: CASSSLFGGAEDTQYF. The DNA for the CDR3 is TGTGCCAGCAGCTCCCTTTTCGGGGGGGCAGAAGATACGCAGTATTTT.

The rearrangement uses TRBV4-3 and TRBJ2-1; perhaps TRBD2 as D (6 bases). CDR1 is LGHNA, CDR2 YSLEER, per germline. The CDR3 has 18 amino acids. Trimming left V 0 bases short and J 4 bases short, with 19 bases between. In DNA form, the CDR3 reads TGCGCCAGCAGCCAAGATCAGCTGGCGGACTACGTATACAATGAGCAGTTCTTC. Translated: CASSQDQLADYVYNEQFF.

The V and J genes are TRBV7-2 and TRBJ1-5, with 7 positions matching TRBD1. Looked up from germline, CDR1 is SGHTA and CDR2 is FQGNSA. This CDR3 has 16 residues. The V and J ends lost 1 base and 4 bases, in that order; junction bases with no gene match: 7. The CDR3 DNA sequence: TGTGCCAGCAGCTTAGGAAACAGGGGCCTGAATCAGCCCCAGCATTTT. It codes for CASSLGNRGLNQPQHF. Full variable domain (outside the CDR3, taken from reference TRBV7-2 and TRBJ1-5): GAGVSQSPSNKVTEKGKDVELRCDPISGHTALYWYRQSLGQGLEFLIYFQGNSAPDKSGLPSDRFSAERTGGSVSTLTIQRTQQEDSAVYLCASSLGNRGLNQPQHFGDGTRLSIL.

The V gene is TRBV5-6, the J gene TRBJ1-2; the match to TRBD1 covers 12 bases. V gave up 4 bases and J gave up 6 bases; unmatched junction bases: 4. Looked up from germline, CDR1 is SGHDT and CDR2 is YYEEEE. The CDR3 extends over 14 amino acids. The CDR3 sequence is CASSAGTGGHGYTF. The DNA for the CDR3 is TGTGCCAGCAGCGCCGGGACAGGGGGCCATGGCTACACCTTC.